This T cell receptor beta chain was sequenced during a study of molecular identifiers for immune sequencing clone quantification. V was clipped by 5 bases and J by 5 bases, with 15 bases between them. This CDR3 comprises 14 residues. TCRdb reanalysed the PCR reads using MiXCR and keeps one entry per CDR3 protein. The sample carries about 300,000 distinct CDR3 sequences, around a fifth recorded once. Ten or more counts support this clonotype. The receptor's source is a human donor in good health. Some libraries in this study had Jurkat cell RNA spiked in. Sequencing was carried out using naive CD8+ T cells from blood, with Jurkat cell RNA spiked in. Subset denoted: FACS-sorted CD8+CD4-CCR7+CD45RA+ naive T cells. The chain recombines TRBV12-3 or TRBV12-4 with TRBJ1-2; D gene uncertain. CDR3 DNA: TGTGCCAGCAGTCCCCTCCTCGAGCTATATGGCTACACCTTC. Its translation: CASSPLLELYGYTF.